This T cell receptor (beta chain) was recorded in a study of blood T cell repertoires in COVID-19. Study summary: COVID-19 samples, acute and convalescent, were from the United States, Italy and Spain. PBMCs, B-cell-depleted T cells, or T cells were the source of the cDNA or gDNA that made up the material.

CDR1 is LGHNA and CDR2 is YNFKEQ in the germline V gene. The CDR3 has 17 residues. Trimming cost V 0 bases and J 6 bases; bases outside gene matches: 10. Per the original methods: Reference gene primer amplification yielded estimated nucleated cell counts. Method: immunoSEQ multiplex PCR; TCRdb's copy keeps in-frame clones and lacks some. V and J calls and clone size follow that table, whereas D and trimming were derived from the DNA. The sample has 62,000 or so clones; nearly 90% are singletons. This chain uses TRBV4-2 with TRBJ2-1; 8 nucleotides match TRBD2. This receptor was taken from a man between 50 and 59 years old with active COVID-19. The sequenced sample consisted of peripheral blood. In DNA form, the CDR3 reads TGTGCCAGCAGCCAAGATCTGGGCCGGGGGGGCCCCAATGAGCAGTTCTTC. This sequence encodes CASSQDLGRGGPNEQFF.